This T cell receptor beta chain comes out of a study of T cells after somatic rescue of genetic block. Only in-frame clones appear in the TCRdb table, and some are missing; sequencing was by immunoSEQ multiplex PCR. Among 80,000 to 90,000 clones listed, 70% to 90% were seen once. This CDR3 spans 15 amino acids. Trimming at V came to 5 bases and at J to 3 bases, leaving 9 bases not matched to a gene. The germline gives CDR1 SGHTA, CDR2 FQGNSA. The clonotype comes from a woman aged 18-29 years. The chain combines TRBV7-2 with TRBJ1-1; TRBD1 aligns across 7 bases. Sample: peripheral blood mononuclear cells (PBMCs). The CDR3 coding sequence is TGTGCCAGCAGCCGAAATAGGGGGCGTGACACTGAAGCTTTCTTT. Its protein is CASSRNRGRDTEAFF.